This T cell receptor beta chain was sequenced in a study of PD-1 blockade in classical Hodgkin lymphoma. Time point indicated: cycle 4 day 1 (C4D1), after 6 weeks of nivolumab. Relapse after autologous stem cell transplantation occurred in every patient, and brentuximab vedotin exposure varied. From germline, CDR1 is SGHRS and CDR2 YFSETQ. This CDR3 contains 15 residues. Trimming stripped 0 bases from V and 12 bases from J, with 19 bases between. The table came from immunoSEQ multiplex PCR; TCRdb's copy has only in-frame clones and leaves some out. The sample lists tens of thousands of clones, about 90% occurring once.

Sequenced material: peripheral blood mononuclear cells (PBMCs), taken before the fourth cycle of nivolumab. This rearrangement joins TRBV5-1 to TRBJ2-1, with D unresolved. The origin of this receptor is a human donor with classical Hodgkin lymphoma. This chain's CDR3 is CASSLGLTAELGQFF. CDR3 coding DNA: TGCGCCAGCAGCTTGGGACTCACGGCGGAGCTGGGGCAGTTCTTC.